These 14 T cell receptor beta chains share one sample of origin, sequenced in a study of post-analysis software for immune sequencing data. Study outcomes and limitations: TRBV5-6, TRBV5-1 and TRBV20-1 were among several TRBV segments more frequent in patients than controls.

Each TCR beta cDNA library carried unique molecular identifiers. TCRdb passed the PCR reads through MiXCR, listing each CDR3 protein once. The sample includes under 900,000 distinct CDR3 sequences, about 53% of them seen just once. Their cognate antigens are unknown. The sample taken for sequencing was blood. All receptors come from a girl under 18 with multiple sclerosis.

This chain joins TRBV12-3 or TRBV12-4 and TRBJ2-5; a weak D match, TRBD1 (6 bases). Trimming stripped 4 bases from V and 2 bases from J, with 11 bases between. This CDR3 has 14 amino acids. The CDR3 loop is CASSSGTRQETQYF. The CDR3 DNA reads TGTGCCAGCAGTTCGGGGACACGACAAGAGACCCAGTACTTC.

The chain uses TRBV12-3 or TRBV12-4 and TRBJ2-3; weak D call: TRBD2 (5 bases). Trimming left V 5 bases short and J 3 bases short, with 27 bases between. The CDR3 sequence is 19 residues long. The DNA of the CDR3 is TGTGCCAGCAGTCAGATTTTGGCTCGCGAGGGATACTCGACAGATACGCAGTATTTT. Translated, it gives CASSQILAREGYSTDTQYF.

This clonotype was recorded a few times. The rearrangement uses TRBV4-2 and TRBJ2-6; tentatively, D is TRBD1 or TRBD2 (5 bases each). V was trimmed by 3 bases and J by 1 base, leaving 16 bases between them. This CDR3 spans 18 amino acids. Germline V gene lookup returns CDR1 LGHNA and CDR2 YNFKEQ. The CDR3 DNA is TGTGCCAGCAGCCAGGGCCGGGACCTCATTTCTGGGGCCAACGTCCTGACTTTC. Translating it yields CASSQGRDLISGANVLTF.

The CDR3 loop reads CSVAPTNEKLFF. In DNA, the CDR3 is TGCAGCGTTGCTCCAACTAATGAAAAACTGTTTTTT. The V call is TRBV29-1, the J call TRBJ1-4; no firm D call. CDR3 size: 12 residues. V was clipped by 4 bases and J by 0 bases, with 3 bases between them. Looked up from germline, CDR1 is SQVTM and CDR2 is ANQGSEA.

This clonotype was recorded a few times. V gene TRBV29-1 combines with J gene TRBJ1-2; no clear D gene. Germline V gene lookup returns CDR1 SQVTM and CDR2 ANQGSEA. Trimming stripped 1 base from V and 8 bases from J, with 5 bases between. The CDR3 is 10 residues long. The CDR3 is CSVEGRGYTF. The DNA of the CDR3 is TGCAGCGTTGAAGGGCGGGGCTACACCTTC.

In its sample, this clonotype was seen a few times. Here the CDR3 reads CASSASGYEQYF. The CDR3, as DNA: TGTGCCAGCAGCGCTAGCGGCTACGAGCAGTACTTC. The chain employs TRBV7-9 and TRBJ2-7; the match to TRBD2 covers 7 bases. Germline values: CDR1 SEHNR, CDR2 FQNEAQ (reference sequence). J gave up 3 bases and V 5 bases, and 1 base lay outside the gene matches. The CDR3 spans 12 residues.

There are a few counts of this clonotype. The chain uses TRBV7-9 and TRBJ1-2; D is ambiguous. The CDR3 sequence is 14 residues long. The V gene's germline CDR1 is SEHNR and CDR2 FQNEAQ (reference sequence). V gave up 1 base and J gave up 8 bases, with 14 bases separating them. The CDR3 DNA follows: TGTGCCAGCAGCTTAGAAGGAGGAGGATTCGGCTACACCTTC. It encodes CASSLEGGGFGYTF.

The rearrangement links TRBV29-1 to TRBJ2-1, with 14 bases fitting TRBD2. The germline gives CDR1 SQVTM, CDR2 ANQGSEA. This CDR3 is 15 amino acids long. The J segment lost 7 bases and the V segment lost 4 bases, leaving 6 bases of the junction unmatched. The CDR3 sequence: CSVGRTSGRRNEQFF. CDR3 DNA sequence: TGCAGCGTTGGACGGACTAGCGGGAGGAGGAATGAGCAGTTCTTC.

The chain employs TRBV20-1 and TRBJ2-7, with unresolved D. With 6 bases removed from V and 7 bases from J, the gap between germline ends came to 13 bases. CDR3 length: 11 residues. The germline CDR1 and CDR2 sequences are DFQATT and SNEGSKA (reference sequence). The CDR3: CSARYFNEQYF. The CDR3 DNA is TGCAGTGCGAGATATTTCAATGAGCAGTACTTC.

This chain connects TRBV29-1 to TRBJ2-4; D might be TRBD1 (6 bases). V was shortened by 4 bases and J by 0 bases, with 19 bases between the two germline ends. CDR1 is SQVTM and CDR2 is ANQGSEA in the germline V gene. This CDR3 has 17 residues. CDR3 in DNA: TGCAGCGTTGTGAGGGTCAGGACAGACCCAGCCAAAAACATTCAGTACTTC. Encoded protein: CSVVRVRTDPAKNIQYF.

This clonotype was seen a handful of times. CDR3 sequence (DNA): TGCAGCGTTGTTGACAGGGGAGGTAGCGGGGGTGCCAAAAACATTCAGTACTTC. It is translated as CSVVDRGGSGGAKNIQYF. The V gene is TRBV29-1, the J gene TRBJ2-4; the D gene is possibly TRBD2 (9 bases). Germline V gene data show CDR1 as SQVTM and CDR2 as ANQGSEA. V lost 4 bases, J lost 1 base, and 23 bases lay in between. The CDR3 spans 18 residues.

V usage is TRBV12-3 or TRBV12-4 and J usage is TRBJ1-1, with D possibly being TRBD1 (5 bases). The CDR3 spans 13 residues. V lost 6 bases to trimming and J lost 7 bases, with 15 bases between them. CDR3 sequence reads: CASRSDPGLEAFF. The CDR3, as DNA: TGTGCCAGCAGATCGGATCCGGGACTTGAAGCTTTCTTT.

The V call is TRBV6-2 or TRBV6-3, the J call TRBJ2-5, with unresolved D. This CDR3 is 17 amino acids long. V lost 1 base and J 3 bases, leaving 18 bases between the germline ends. CDR1 MNHEY and CDR2 SVGEGT come from the germline V gene. The CDR3 region is CASSYLLGSTSKETQYF. CDR3 DNA: TGTGCCAGCAGTTACTTACTGGGGTCGACTTCTAAAGAGACCCAGTACTTC.

This clonotype appeared a few times. The rearrangement joins TRBV6-5 to TRBJ2-5, with D tentatively TRBD1 (5 bases). The CDR3 extends over 14 amino acids. Germline V CDR1 and CDR2: MNHEY, SVGAGI. Trimming cost V 2 bases and J 1 base, with 8 bases left between them. For the CDR3, the DNA is TGTGCCAGCAGTTACCAGGGCCGCCAAGAGACCCAGTACTTC. Its translation: CASSYQGRQETQYF.